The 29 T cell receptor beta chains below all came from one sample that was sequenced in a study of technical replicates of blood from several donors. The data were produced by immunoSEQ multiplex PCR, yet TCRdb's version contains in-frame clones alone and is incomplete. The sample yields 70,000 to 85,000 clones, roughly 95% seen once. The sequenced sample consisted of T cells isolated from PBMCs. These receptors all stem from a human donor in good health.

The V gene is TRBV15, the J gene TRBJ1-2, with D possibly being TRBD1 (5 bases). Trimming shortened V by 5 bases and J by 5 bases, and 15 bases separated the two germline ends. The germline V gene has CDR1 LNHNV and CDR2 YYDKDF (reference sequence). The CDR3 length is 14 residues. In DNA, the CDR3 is TGTGCCACCAGCCCGCCGGGACTGAGATATGGCTACACCTTC. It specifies CATSPPGLRYGYTF.

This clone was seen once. CDR3 DNA sequence: TGTGCCAGCAGCCTCGGACTTTACTATGGCTACACCTTC. Its protein is CASSLGLYYGYTF. The rearrangement uses TRBV11-3 and TRBJ1-2; unclear D gene. CDR1 is SGHNT and CDR2 is YENEEA in the germline V gene. There are 13 residues in the CDR3. Trimming took off 5 bases at V and 3 bases at J, with 10 bases between the two ends.

In DNA form, the CDR3 reads TGTGCCAGCAGCGTAGGACTAGCGGGCTTAATGGGCGGGGAGCTGTTTTTT. It translates to CASSVGLAGLMGGELFF. The rearrangement joins TRBV9 to TRBJ2-2; 10 nucleotides match TRBD2. This CDR3 spans 17 amino acids. Per the germline V gene, CDR1 is SGDLS and CDR2 is YYNGEE. With V trimmed by 0 bases and J by 7 bases, 9 bases remained unmatched.

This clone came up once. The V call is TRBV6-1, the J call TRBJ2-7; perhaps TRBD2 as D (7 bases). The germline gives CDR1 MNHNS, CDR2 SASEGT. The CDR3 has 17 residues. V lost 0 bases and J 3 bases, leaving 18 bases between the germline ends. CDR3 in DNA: TGTGCCAGCAGTGAAGCCCGAGGGGGGGTGTCAGACTACGAGCAGTACTTC. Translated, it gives CASSEARGGVSDYEQYF.

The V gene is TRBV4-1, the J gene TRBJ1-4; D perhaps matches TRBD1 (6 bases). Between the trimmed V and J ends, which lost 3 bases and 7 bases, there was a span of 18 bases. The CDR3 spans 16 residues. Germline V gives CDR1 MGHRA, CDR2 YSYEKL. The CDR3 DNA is TGCGCCAGCAGCCACCTGGGGGCAGGCGAGGTTGAAAAACTGTTTTTT. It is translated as CASSHLGAGEVEKLFF.

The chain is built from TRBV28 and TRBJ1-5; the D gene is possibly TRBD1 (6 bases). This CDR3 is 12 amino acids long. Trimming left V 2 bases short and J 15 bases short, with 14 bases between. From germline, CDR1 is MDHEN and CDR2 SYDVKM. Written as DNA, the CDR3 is TGTGCCAGCAGTTTAGCTGGACAGAGACTGCATTTT. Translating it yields CASSLAGQRLHF.

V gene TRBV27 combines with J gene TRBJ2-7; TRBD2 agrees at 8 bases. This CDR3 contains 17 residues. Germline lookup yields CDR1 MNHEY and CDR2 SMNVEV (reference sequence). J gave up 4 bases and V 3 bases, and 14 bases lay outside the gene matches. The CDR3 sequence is CASSLRVSRGGSYEQYF. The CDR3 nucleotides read TGTGCCAGCAGTTTGAGGGTATCTCGGGGGGGATCTTACGAGCAGTACTTC.

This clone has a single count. CDR3 loop: CASSATGTSVYEQYF. The CDR3 DNA is TGCGCCAGCAGCGCAACGGGGACTAGCGTTTACGAGCAGTACTTC. V and J are TRBV4-1 and TRBJ2-7, with TRBD2 matching 10 bases. CDR1 and CDR2 (germline): MGHRA, YSYEKL. V was clipped by 5 bases and J by 4 bases; unmatched bases: 8. This CDR3 contains 15 residues.

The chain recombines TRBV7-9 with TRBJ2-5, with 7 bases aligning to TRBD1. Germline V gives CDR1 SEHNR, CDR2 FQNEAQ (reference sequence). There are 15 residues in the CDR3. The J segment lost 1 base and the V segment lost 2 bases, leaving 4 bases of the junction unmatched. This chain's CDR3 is CASSLLGQPQETQYF. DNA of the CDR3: TGTGCCAGCAGCTTATTGGGACAGCCCCAAGAGACCCAGTACTTC. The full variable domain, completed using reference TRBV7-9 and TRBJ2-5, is DTGVSQNPRHKITKRGQNVTFRCDPISEHNRLYWYRQTLGQGPEFLTYFQNEAQLEKSRLLSDRFSAERPKGSFSTLEIQRTEQGDSAMYLCASSLLGQPQETQYFGPGTRLLVL.

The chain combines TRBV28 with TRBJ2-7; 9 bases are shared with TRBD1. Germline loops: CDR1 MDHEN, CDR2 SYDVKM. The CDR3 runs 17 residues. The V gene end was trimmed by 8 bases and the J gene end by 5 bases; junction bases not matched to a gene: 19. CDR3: CASLDRGDSERGHEQYF. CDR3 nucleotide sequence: TGTGCCAGCCTTGACAGGGGGGATTCGGAACGGGGCCACGAGCAGTACTTC.

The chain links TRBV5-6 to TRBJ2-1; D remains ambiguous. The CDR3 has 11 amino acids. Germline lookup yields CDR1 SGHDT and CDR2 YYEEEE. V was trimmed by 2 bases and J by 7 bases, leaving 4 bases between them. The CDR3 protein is CASSFRNEQFF. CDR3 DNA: TGTGCCAGCAGCTTCAGGAATGAGCAGTTCTTC. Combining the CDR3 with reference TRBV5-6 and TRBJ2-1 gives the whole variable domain DAGVTQSPTHLIKTRGQQVTLRCSPKSGHDTVSWYQQALGQGPQFIFQYYEEEERQRGNFPDRFSGHQFPNYSSELNVNALLLGDSALYLCASSFRNEQFFGPGTRLTVL.

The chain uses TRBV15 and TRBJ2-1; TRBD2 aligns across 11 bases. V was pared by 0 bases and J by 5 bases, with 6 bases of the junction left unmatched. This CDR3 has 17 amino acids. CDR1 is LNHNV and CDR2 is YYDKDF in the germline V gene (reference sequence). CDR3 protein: CATSRDLGLAADNEQFF. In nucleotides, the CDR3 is TGTGCCACCAGCAGAGATTTGGGACTAGCGGCAGACAATGAGCAGTTCTTC.

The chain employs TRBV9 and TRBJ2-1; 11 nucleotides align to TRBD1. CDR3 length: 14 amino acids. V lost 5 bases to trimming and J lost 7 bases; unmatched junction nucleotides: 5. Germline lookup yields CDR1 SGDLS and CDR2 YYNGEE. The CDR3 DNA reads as TGTGCCAGCAGTGCCGGGACAGGGGGGAATGAGCAGTTCTTC. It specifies CASSAGTGGNEQFF.

In DNA, the CDR3 is TGTGCCAGCAGCCTGAGACCAGGGGGGCCCTACGAGCAGTACTTC. It specifies CASSLRPGGPYEQYF. The J gene is TRBJ2-7, the V gene TRBV6-5, with TRBD1 as a possible D gene (7 bases). Per the germline V gene, CDR1 is MNHEY and CDR2 is SVGAGI. There are 15 residues in the CDR3. Trimming shortened V by 6 bases and J by 2 bases, and 17 bases separated the two germline ends.

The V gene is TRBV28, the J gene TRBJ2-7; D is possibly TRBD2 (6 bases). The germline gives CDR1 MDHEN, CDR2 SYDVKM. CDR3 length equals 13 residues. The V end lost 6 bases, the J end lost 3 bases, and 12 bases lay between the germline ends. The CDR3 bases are TGTGCCAGCAGGACCCCCGGGAGCTACGAGCAGTACTTC. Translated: CASRTPGSYEQYF.

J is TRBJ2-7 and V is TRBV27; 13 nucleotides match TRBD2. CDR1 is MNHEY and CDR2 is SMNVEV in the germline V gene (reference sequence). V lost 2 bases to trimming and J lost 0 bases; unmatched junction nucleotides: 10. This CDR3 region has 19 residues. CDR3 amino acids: CASSLKGGLAGMSSYEQYF. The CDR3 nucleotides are TGTGCCAGCAGTTTAAAGGGGGGACTAGCGGGAATGAGCTCCTACGAGCAGTACTTC.

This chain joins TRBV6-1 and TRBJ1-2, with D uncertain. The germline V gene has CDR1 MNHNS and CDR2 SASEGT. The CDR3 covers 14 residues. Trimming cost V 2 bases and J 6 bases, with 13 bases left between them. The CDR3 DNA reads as TGTGCCAGCAGTGAATCTCGGAGGGTCCATGGCTACACCTTC. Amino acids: CASSESRRVHGYTF.

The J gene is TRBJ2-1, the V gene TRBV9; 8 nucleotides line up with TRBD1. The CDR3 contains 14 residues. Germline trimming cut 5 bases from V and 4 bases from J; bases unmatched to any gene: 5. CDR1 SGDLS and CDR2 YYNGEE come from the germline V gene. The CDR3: CASSGQGSYNEQFF. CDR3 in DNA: TGTGCCAGCAGTGGACAGGGCTCATACAATGAGCAGTTCTTC.

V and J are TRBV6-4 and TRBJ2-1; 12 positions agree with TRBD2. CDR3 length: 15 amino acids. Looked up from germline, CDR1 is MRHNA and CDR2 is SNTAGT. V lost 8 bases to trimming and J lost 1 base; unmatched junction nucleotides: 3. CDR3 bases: TGTGCCAGCTCGACTAGCGGGAGTTCCTACAATGAGCAGTTCTTC. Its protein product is CASSTSGSSYNEQFF.

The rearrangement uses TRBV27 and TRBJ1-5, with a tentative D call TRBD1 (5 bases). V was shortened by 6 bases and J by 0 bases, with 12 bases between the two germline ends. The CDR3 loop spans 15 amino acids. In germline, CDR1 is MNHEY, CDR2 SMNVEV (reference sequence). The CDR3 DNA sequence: TGTGCCAGCAGACCCCAGGGACTTAGCAATCAGCCCCAGCATTTT. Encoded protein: CASRPQGLSNQPQHF.

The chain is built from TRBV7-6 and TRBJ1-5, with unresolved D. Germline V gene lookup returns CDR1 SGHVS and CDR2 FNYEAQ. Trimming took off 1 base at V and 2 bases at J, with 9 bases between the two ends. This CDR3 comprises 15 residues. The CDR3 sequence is CASSLGPTGNQPQHF. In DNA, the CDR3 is TGTGCCAGCAGCTTAGGGCCAACCGGCAATCAGCCCCAGCATTTT.

In DNA, the CDR3 is TGTGCCAGCAGCTTAGGGACGGCGGGAGATACGCAGTATTTT. This gives the protein CASSLGTAGDTQYF. The chain joins TRBV7-9 to TRBJ2-3, with D tentatively TRBD2 (5 bases). CDR3 length: 14 residues. Germline values: CDR1 SEHNR, CDR2 FQNEAQ (reference sequence). Trimming cost V 1 base and J 5 bases, with 10 bases left between them.

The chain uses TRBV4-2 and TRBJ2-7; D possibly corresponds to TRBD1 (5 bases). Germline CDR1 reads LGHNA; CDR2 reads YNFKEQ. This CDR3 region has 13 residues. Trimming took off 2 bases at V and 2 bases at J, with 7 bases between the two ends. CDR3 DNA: TGTGCCAGCAGCCAATCCAGGGCCTACGAGCAGTACTTC. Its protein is CASSQSRAYEQYF.

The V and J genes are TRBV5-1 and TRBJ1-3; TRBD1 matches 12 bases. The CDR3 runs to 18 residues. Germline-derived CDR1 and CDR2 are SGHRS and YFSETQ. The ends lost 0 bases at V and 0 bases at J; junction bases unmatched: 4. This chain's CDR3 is CASSLVGQGANSGNTIYF. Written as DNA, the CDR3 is TGCGCCAGCAGCTTGGTGGGACAGGGGGCGAACTCTGGAAACACCATATATTTT.

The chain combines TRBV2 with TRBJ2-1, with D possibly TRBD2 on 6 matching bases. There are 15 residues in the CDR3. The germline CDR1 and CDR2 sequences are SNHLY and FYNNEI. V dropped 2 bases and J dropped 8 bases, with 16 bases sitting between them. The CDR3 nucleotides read TGTGCCAGCAGTGAAACGGGAGCTACCCCGGATGAGCAGTTCTTC. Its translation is CASSETGATPDEQFF.

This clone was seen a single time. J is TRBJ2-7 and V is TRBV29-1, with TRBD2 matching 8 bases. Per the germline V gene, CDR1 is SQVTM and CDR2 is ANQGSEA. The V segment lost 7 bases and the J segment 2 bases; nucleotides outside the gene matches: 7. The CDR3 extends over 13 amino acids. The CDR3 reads CSAQLAVTYEQYF. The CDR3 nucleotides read TGCAGCGCCCAACTAGCGGTCACCTACGAGCAGTACTTC.

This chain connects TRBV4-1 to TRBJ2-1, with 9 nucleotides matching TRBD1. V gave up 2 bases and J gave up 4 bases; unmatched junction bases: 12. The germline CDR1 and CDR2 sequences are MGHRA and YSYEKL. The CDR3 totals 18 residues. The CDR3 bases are TGCGCCAGCAGCCAACCAATGGGGAGACAGGGGGGGTACAATGAGCAGTTCTTC. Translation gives CASSQPMGRQGGYNEQFF.

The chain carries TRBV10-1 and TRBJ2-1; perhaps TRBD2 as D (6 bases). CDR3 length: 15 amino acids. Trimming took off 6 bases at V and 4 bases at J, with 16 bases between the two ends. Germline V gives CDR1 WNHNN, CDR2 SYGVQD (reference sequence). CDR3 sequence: CASSLSGGTYNEQFF. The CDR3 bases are TGCGCCAGCAGCCTATCCGGCGGGACTTACAATGAGCAGTTCTTC.

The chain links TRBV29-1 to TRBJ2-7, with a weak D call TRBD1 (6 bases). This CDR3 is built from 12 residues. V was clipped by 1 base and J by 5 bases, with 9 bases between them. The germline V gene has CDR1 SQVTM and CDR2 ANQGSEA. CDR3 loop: CSVEVTGHEQYF. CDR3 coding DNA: TGCAGCGTTGAAGTTACAGGGCACGAGCAGTACTTC.